These 21 T cell receptor beta chains were all obtained from the same sample, sequenced in a study of PD-L1 blockade in urothelial cancer. The assay was immunoSEQ multiplex PCR, and TCRdb's table has in-frame clones only and misses some. The data contain some 51,000 clones, 70% to 90% of them singletons. Time point specified: peripheral blood 6 weeks after treatment start. The specimen was PBMCs, collected around atezolizumab (anti-PD-L1) treatment. Every receptor here comes from a man between 60 and 75 years old with urothelial cancer.

V usage is TRBV28 and J usage is TRBJ2-7; maybe TRBD1 (5 bases). The CDR3 consists of 16 residues. Germline loops: CDR1 MDHEN, CDR2 SYDVKM. Trimming left V 5 bases short and J 6 bases short, with 23 bases between. CDR3 region: CASSLLLGTIRGEQYF. CDR3 bases: TGTGCCAGCAGTCTCCTTTTAGGTACGATAAGGGGCGAGCAGTACTTC.

The chain is built from TRBV29-1 and TRBJ2-3, with TRBD2 identical over 11 bases. V shed 6 bases, J shed 1 base, and the junction held 12 bases outside the gene matches. The CDR3 is 17 amino acids. Per germline, CDR1 SQVTM and CDR2 ANQGSEA. Here the CDR3 reads CSVTGTSGLGRTDTQYF. The CDR3 nucleotides read TGCAGCGTGACCGGGACTAGCGGTCTAGGTCGCACAGATACGCAGTATTTT.

The V and J genes are TRBV6-1 and TRBJ1-2; 9 nucleotides align to TRBD1. From germline, CDR1 is MNHNS and CDR2 SASEGT. The CDR3 has 16 amino acids. V lost 4 bases to trimming and J lost 4 bases; unmatched junction nucleotides: 10. CDR3: CASSANLQGAGYGYTF. As DNA, the CDR3 is TGTGCCAGCAGTGCCAACCTACAGGGGGCAGGCTATGGCTACACCTTC.

The J gene is TRBJ1-2, the V gene TRBV5-1; the D is unclear. Trimming cost V 7 bases and J 5 bases, with 18 bases left between them. Germline CDR1 is SGHRS and CDR2 is YFSETQ. The CDR3 extends over 14 amino acids. CDR3 region: CASAQSGYRYGYTF. The DNA of the CDR3 is TGCGCCAGCGCCCAGTCCGGGTATAGGTATGGCTACACCTTC.

The V and J genes are TRBV9 and TRBJ1-1, with D possibly being TRBD1 (6 bases). The CDR3 loop spans 15 amino acids. Germline assignment: CDR1 SGDLS and CDR2 YYNGEE. The germline V and J ends were trimmed by 4 bases and 1 base, with 14 bases remaining between them. In DNA, the CDR3 is TGTGCCAGCAGCCTGCAACCAGGGGCGAACACTGAAGCTTTCTTT. Translated: CASSLQPGANTEAFF.

The chain couples TRBV28 to TRBJ2-2, with D unclear. V lost 3 bases, J lost 4 bases, and 3 bases lay in between. The CDR3 covers 12 residues. Germline CDR1 MDHEN, CDR2 SYDVKM. The CDR3 reads CASSLSTGELFF. Here the CDR3 DNA reads TGTGCCAGCAGTTTGAGCACCGGGGAGCTGTTTTTT.

In this sample, this clone turned up once. CDR3 DNA sequence: TGCGCCAGCAGCTTGGATACAGCCAATCAGCCCCAGCATTTT. It yields the protein CASSLDTANQPQHF. The chain employs TRBV5-1 and TRBJ1-5, with D unresolved. Germline V gives CDR1 SGHRS, CDR2 YFSETQ. The CDR3 extends over 14 amino acids. Trimming removed 0 bases at V and 3 bases at J, with 7 bases between.

This clone was detected once. V is TRBV14 and J is TRBJ2-3; 13 bases are shared with TRBD2. This CDR3 contains 15 residues. Germline values: CDR1 SGHDN, CDR2 FVKESK. V shed 5 bases and J 4 bases; nucleotides not matched to a gene: 3. CDR3 in amino acids: CASSVGLAGPDTQYF. CDR3 nucleotide sequence: TGTGCCAGCAGCGTGGGACTAGCGGGACCAGATACGCAGTATTTT.

The chain joins TRBV25-1 to TRBJ1-1; D remains unclear. The V and J ends lost 5 bases and 1 base respectively, with 8 bases between them. This CDR3 is 13 amino acids long. Germline V gene lookup returns CDR1 MGHDK and CDR2 SYGVNS. The CDR3 here is CASSPRSNTEAFF. The CDR3 nucleotides are TGTGCCAGCAGTCCCAGATCGAACACTGAAGCTTTCTTT.

The chain has TRBV19 and TRBJ1-1; 7 positions match TRBD1. Germline V lookup: CDR1 LNHDA, CDR2 SQIVND (reference sequence). Trimming cost V 11 bases and J 3 bases; bases outside gene matches: 9. The CDR3 extends over 13 amino acids. The CDR3 region is CAAADRSYTEAFF. In DNA form, the CDR3 reads TGTGCCGCCGCGGACAGGTCCTACACTGAAGCTTTCTTT.

The chain recombines TRBV6-1 with TRBJ1-5; 11 positions agree with TRBD1. Germline values: CDR1 MNHNS, CDR2 SASEGT. The J segment lost 5 bases and the V segment lost 4 bases, leaving 4 bases of the junction unmatched. The CDR3 length is 15 residues. The CDR3 sequence is CASSVRDRGDQPQHF. The CDR3 DNA follows: TGTGCCAGCAGTGTTAGGGACAGGGGGGATCAGCCCCAGCATTTT.

This sequence joins TRBV10-3 and TRBJ2-2; D is ambiguous. Trimming took off 2 bases at V and 6 bases at J, with 7 bases between the two ends. CDR3 size: 13 residues. Germline V gives CDR1 ENHRY, CDR2 SYGVKD. CDR3 coding DNA: TGTGCCATCAGTGAGGGGCGACCCGGGGAGCTGTTTTTT. Protein sequence: CAISEGRPGELFF.

The chain links TRBV11-2 to TRBJ2-5; D is possibly TRBD2 (6 bases). V gave up 0 bases and J gave up 4 bases, with 15 bases separating them. The CDR3 totals 16 residues. CDR1 and CDR2 from the germline V gene are SGHAT and FQNNGV. CDR3 in DNA: TGTGCCAGCAGCTTAGACCCCACCAGGCGGGGAGAGACCCAGTACTTC. Amino acid sequence: CASSLDPTRRGETQYF.

This clone was picked up a small number of times. This chain connects TRBV9 to TRBJ1-3, with TRBD1 matching over 7 bases. This CDR3 has 17 residues. Germline V gene lookup returns CDR1 SGDLS and CDR2 YYNGEE. The V gene end was trimmed by 2 bases and the J gene end by 0 bases; junction bases not matched to a gene: 8. The CDR3 spells CASSVQTGTDSGNTIYF. The CDR3 bases are TGTGCCAGCAGCGTCCAGACAGGGACGGACTCTGGAAACACCATATATTTT.

This sequence joins TRBV4-3 and TRBJ2-1; tentatively, D is TRBD1 (5 bases). Germline V gene sequence: CDR1 LGHNA, CDR2 YSLEER. Trimming shortened V by 0 bases and J by 15 bases, and 15 bases separated the two germline ends. The CDR3 has 13 amino acids. Here the CDR3 DNA reads TGCGCCAGCAGCCAAGATGGCAGGGCCACATTGTTCTTC. It specifies CASSQDGRATLFF.

This chain links TRBV10-3 with TRBJ1-1; D remains ambiguous. Germline CDR1 is ENHRY and CDR2 is SYGVKD. With 0 bases removed from V and 4 bases from J, the gap between germline ends came to 9 bases. This CDR3 contains 14 residues. The CDR3 spells CAISESGVPTEAFF. DNA for the CDR3: TGTGCCATCAGTGAGTCCGGGGTCCCCACTGAAGCTTTCTTT.

This chain uses TRBV18 with TRBJ1-2; 10 bases are a match to TRBD1. Per the germline V gene, CDR1 is KGHSH and CDR2 is LQKENI. Losses at the gene ends were 2 bases for V and 4 bases for J; bases not matched to a gene: 7. The CDR3 contains 16 residues. CDR3 DNA sequence: TGTGCCAGCTCACCATTCCGGACAGGGGGACTCTATGGCTACACCTTC. Amino acids: CASSPFRTGGLYGYTF.

V gene TRBV7-3 combines with J gene TRBJ2-7; TRBD1 matches 12 bases. The CDR3 length is 17 residues. The germline gives CDR1 SGHTA, CDR2 FQGTGA. The V segment lost 0 bases and the J segment 4 bases; nucleotides outside the gene matches: 7. The CDR3 sequence: CASSLTPPGQGAYEQYF. The CDR3 bases are TGTGCCAGCAGCTTAACGCCCCCGGGACAGGGGGCGTACGAGCAGTACTTC.

This chain uses TRBV7-2 with TRBJ1-5; TRBD1 aligns across 8 bases. V trimming: 4 bases; J trimming: 7 bases; junction bases outside the gene matches: 12. The CDR3 is made up of 16 amino acids. The germline gives CDR1 SGHTA, CDR2 FQGNSA. The chain's CDR3 is CASSSLGQGAGQPQHF. CDR3 in DNA: TGTGCCAGCAGCTCCCTGGGGCAGGGGGCAGGGCAGCCCCAGCATTTT.

In this sample, this clone turned up once. The identical CDR3 is also encoded by other nucleotide sequences in the sample. The rearrangement links TRBV7-9 to TRBJ2-6; D unclear. V lost 1 base, J lost 0 bases, and 13 bases lay in between. Looked up from germline, CDR1 is SEHNR and CDR2 is FQNEAQ (reference sequence). The CDR3 has 18 residues. The CDR3 sequence: CASSLDLQKSSGANVLTF. CDR3 nucleotides: TGTGCCAGCAGCTTAGATTTACAGAAGAGCTCTGGGGCCAACGTCCTGACTTTC.

This chain connects TRBV5-4 to TRBJ1-6, with TRBD1 matching 7 bases. CDR1 is SGHNT and CDR2 is YYREEE in the germline V gene (reference sequence). This CDR3 has 14 amino acids. Germline trimming cut 4 bases from V and 5 bases from J; bases unmatched to any gene: 3. The CDR3 region has the DNA TGTGCCAGCAGCGCCGGGACAGATAATTCACCCCTCCACTTT. Protein sequence: CASSAGTDNSPLHF.